This T cell receptor (beta chain) is from a study of OX40 agonist ivuxolimab in advanced cancers. Assay used: immunoSEQ multiplex PCR; TCRdb lists only in-frame clones, some missing. The sample holds about 27,000 clones, more than 70% seen once. Germline V CDR1 and CDR2: MNHNS, SASEGT. The ends lost 10 bases at V and 5 bases at J; junction bases unmatched: 11. This CDR3 has 14 amino acids. The sequencing here drew on CD4+ or CD8+ T cells sorted from blood, taken in a trial of the OX40 agonist ivuxolimab. The V gene is TRBV6-1, the J gene TRBJ2-7, with 10 bases identical to TRBD1. The TCR sequence derives from an adult with an advanced solid tumor such as melanoma, head and neck, liver or kidney cancer. The CDR3 region has the DNA TGTGCCATCACCCCGGGGGACAGGGGCCACGAGCAGTACTTC. Its protein is CAITPGDRGHEQYF.